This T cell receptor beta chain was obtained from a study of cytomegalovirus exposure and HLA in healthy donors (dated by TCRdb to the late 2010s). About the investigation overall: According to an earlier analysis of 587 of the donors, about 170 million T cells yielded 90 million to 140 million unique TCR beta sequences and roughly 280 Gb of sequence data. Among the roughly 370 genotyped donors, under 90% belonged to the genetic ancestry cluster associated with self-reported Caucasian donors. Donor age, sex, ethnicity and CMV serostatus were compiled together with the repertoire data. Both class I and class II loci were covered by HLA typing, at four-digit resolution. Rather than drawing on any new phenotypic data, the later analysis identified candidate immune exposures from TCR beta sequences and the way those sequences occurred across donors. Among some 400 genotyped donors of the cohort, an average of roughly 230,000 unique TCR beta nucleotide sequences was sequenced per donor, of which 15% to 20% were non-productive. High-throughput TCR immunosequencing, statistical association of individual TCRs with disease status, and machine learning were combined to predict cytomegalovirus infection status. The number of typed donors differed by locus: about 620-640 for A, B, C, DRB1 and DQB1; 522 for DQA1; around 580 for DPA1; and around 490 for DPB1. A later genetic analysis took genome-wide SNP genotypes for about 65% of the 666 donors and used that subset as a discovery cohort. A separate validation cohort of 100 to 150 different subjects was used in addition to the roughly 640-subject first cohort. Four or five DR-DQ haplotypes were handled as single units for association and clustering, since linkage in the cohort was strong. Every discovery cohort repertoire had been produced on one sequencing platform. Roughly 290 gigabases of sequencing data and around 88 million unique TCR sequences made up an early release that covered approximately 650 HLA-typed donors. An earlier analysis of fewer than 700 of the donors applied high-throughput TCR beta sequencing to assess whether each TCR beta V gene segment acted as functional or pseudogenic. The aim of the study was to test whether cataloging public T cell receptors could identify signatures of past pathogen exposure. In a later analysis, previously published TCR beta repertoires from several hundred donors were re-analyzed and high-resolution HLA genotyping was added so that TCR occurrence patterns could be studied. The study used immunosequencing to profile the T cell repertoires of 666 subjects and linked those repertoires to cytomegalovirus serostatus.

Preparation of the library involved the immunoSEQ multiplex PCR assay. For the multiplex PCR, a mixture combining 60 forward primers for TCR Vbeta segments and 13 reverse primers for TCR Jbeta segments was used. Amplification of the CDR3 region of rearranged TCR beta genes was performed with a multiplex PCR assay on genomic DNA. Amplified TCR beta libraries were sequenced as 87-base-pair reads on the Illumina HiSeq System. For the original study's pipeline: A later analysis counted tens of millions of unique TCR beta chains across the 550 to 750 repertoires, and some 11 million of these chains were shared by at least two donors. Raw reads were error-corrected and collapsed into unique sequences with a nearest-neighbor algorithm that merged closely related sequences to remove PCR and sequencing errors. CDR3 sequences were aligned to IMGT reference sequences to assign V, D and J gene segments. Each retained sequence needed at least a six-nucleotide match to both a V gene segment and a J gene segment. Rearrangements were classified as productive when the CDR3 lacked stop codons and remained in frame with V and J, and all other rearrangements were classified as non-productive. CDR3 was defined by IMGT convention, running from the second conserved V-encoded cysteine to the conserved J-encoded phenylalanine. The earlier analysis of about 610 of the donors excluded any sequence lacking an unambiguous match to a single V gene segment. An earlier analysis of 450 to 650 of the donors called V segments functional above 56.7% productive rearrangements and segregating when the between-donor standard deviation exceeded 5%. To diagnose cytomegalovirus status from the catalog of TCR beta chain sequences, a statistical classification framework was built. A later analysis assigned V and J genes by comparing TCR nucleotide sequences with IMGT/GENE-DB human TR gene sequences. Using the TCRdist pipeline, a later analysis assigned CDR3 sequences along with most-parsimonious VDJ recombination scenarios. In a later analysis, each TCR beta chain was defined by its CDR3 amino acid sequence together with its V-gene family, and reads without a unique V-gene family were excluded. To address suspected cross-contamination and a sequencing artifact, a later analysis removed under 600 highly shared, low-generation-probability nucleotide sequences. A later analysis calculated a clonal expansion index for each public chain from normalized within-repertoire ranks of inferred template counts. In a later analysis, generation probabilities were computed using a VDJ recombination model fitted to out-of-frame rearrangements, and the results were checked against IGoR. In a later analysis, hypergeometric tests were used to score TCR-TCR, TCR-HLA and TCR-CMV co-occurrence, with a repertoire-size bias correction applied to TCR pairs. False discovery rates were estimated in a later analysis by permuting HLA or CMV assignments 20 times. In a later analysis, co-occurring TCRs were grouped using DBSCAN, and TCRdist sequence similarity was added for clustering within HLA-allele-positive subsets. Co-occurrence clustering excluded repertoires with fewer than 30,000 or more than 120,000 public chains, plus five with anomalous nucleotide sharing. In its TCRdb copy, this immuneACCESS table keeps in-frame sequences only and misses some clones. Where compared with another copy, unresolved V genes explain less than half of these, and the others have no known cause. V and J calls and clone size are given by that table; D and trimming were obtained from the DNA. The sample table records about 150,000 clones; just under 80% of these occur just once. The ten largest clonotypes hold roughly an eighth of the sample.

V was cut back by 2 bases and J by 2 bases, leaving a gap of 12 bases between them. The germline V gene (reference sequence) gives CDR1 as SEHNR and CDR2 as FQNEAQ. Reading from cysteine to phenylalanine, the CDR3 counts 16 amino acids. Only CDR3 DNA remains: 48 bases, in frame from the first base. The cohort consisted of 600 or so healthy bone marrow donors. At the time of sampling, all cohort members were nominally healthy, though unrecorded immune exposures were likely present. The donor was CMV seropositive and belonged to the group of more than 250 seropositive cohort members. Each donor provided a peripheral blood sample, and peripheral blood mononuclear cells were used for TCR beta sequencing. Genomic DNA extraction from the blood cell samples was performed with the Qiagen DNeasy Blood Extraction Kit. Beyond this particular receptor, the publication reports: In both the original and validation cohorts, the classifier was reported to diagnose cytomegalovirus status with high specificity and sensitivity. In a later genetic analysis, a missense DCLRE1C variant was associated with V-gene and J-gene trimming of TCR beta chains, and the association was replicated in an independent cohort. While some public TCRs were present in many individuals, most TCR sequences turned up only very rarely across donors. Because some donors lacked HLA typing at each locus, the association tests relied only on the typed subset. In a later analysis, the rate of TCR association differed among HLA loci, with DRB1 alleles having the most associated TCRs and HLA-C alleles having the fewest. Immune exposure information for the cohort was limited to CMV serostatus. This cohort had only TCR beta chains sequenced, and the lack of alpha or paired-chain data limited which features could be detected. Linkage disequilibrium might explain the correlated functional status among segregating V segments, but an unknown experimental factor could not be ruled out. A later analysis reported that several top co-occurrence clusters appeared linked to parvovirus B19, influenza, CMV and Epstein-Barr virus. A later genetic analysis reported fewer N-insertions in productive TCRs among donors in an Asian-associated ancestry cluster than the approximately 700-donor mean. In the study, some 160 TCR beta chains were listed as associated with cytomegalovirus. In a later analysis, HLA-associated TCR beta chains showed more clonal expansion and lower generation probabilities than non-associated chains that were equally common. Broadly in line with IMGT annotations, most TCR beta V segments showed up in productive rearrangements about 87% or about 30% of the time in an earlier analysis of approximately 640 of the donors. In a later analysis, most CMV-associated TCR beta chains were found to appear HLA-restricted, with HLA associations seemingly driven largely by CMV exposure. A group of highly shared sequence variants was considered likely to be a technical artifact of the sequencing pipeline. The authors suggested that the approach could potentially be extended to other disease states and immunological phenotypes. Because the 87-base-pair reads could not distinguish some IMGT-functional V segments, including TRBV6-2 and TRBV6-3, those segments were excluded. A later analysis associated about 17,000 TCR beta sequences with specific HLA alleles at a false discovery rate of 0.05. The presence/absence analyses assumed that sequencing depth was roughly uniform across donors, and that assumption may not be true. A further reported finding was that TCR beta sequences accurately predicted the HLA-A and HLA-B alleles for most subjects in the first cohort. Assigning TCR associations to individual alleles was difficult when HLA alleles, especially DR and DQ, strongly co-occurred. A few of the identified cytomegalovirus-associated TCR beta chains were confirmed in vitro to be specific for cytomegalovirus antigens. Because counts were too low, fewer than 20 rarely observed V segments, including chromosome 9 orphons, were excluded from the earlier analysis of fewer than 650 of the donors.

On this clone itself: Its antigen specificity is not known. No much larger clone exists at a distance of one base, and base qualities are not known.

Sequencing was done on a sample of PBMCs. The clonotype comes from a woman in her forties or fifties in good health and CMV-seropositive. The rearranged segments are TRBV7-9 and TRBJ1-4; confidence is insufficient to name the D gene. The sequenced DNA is TGTGCCAGCAGCTTATGGAGGCCGGGCACTAATGAAAAACTGTTTTTT. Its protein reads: CASSLWRPGTNEKLFF. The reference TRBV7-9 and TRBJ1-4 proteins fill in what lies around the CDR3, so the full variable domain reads DTGVSQNPRHKITKRGQNVTFRCDPISEHNRLYWYRQTLGQGPEFLTYFQNEAQLEKSRLLSDRFSAERPKGSFSTLEIQRTEQGDSAMYLCASSLWRPGTNEKLFFGSGTQLSVL.